Listed below are T cell receptor beta chains from one sample, sequenced in a study of blood T cell repertoires in COVID-19. Clones were sequenced by immunoSEQ multiplex PCR, and TCRdb holds only the in-frame ones, with some missing. The repertoire has some 350,000 clones, over 75% of them found once; the top ten carry 0.95% to 1.1%. The source material was PBMCs or T cells enriched from blood (not recorded which). The receptors were gathered from a man younger than 35 who had recovered from COVID-19. The CDR3 runs from the conserved cysteine through the conserved F or W. The D gene is left open where the match is weak. Clone size is given for some rows only: seen once, a few or many times, or a class if the clone is expanded.

d_gene: TRBD1
len: 15
abundance: once
j_gene: TRBJ2-1
v_gene: TRBV10-3
CDR3nt: TGTGCCATCAGTAAGGACAGGGGAGTCTACAATGAGCAGTTCTTC
CDR3aa: CAISKDRGVYNEQFF

d_gene: NA
len: 15
abundance: NA
j_gene: TRBJ1-1
v_gene: TRBV18
CDR3nt: TGTGCCAGCTCACAGTCAGGGATCATGAACACTGAAGCTTTCTTT
CDR3aa: CASSQSGIMNTEAFF

d_gene: NA
len: 11
abundance: NA
j_gene: TRBJ1-1
v_gene: TRBV20-1
CDR3nt: TGCAGTATACAGATGAACACTGAAGCTTTCTTT
CDR3aa: CSIQMNTEAFF

d_gene: NA
len: 14
abundance: NA
j_gene: TRBJ1-1
v_gene: TRBV28
CDR3nt: TGTGCCAGCAGCCCCGCGACAGAGAACACTGAAGCTTTCTTT
CDR3aa: CASSPATENTEAFF

d_gene: NA
len: 15
abundance: few
j_gene: TRBJ2-6
v_gene: TRBV6-5
CDR3nt: TGTGCCAGCAGTACGAGCAGGGCTGGGGCCAACGTCCTGACTTTC
CDR3aa: CASSTSRAGANVLTF

d_gene: TRBD2
len: 15
abundance: NA
j_gene: TRBJ2-2
v_gene: TRBV5-1
CDR3nt: TGCGCCAGCATGGGGACTAGCGGGAACACCGGGGAGCTGTTTTTT
CDR3aa: CASMGTSGNTGELFF

d_gene: TRBD1
len: 13
abundance: NA
j_gene: TRBJ2-5
v_gene: TRBV20-1
CDR3nt: TGCAGTGCTAGTGACAGGGAACAAGAGACCCAGTACTTC
CDR3aa: CSASDREQETQYF

d_gene: TRBD1
len: 13
abundance: few
j_gene: TRBJ1-2
v_gene: TRBV10-1
CDR3nt: TGCGCCAGCAGTGCGACAGGGAGCTATGGCTACACCTTC
CDR3aa: CASSATGSYGYTF

d_gene: NA
len: 15
abundance: NA
j_gene: TRBJ1-1
v_gene: TRBV9
CDR3nt: TGTGCCAGCAGCCGCCTTGGGGCCGCGATCACTGAAGCTTTCTTT
CDR3aa: CASSRLGAAITEAFF

d_gene: NA
len: 14
abundance: NA
j_gene: TRBJ1-6
v_gene: TRBV2
CDR3nt: TGTGCCAGCAGTGAAAGGAGGGGCAATTCACCCCTCCACTTT
CDR3aa: CASSERRGNSPLHF

d_gene: TRBD1
len: 14
abundance: NA
j_gene: TRBJ2-2
v_gene: TRBV19
CDR3nt: TGTGCCGCACGGCCCGGGACAGAGACCGGGGAGCTGTTTTTT
CDR3aa: CAARPGTETGELFF

d_gene: NA
len: 13
abundance: once
j_gene: TRBJ1-5
v_gene: TRBV25-1
CDR3nt: TGTGCCAGCATCCCGACGCGCGGCCAGCCCCAGCATTTT
CDR3aa: CASIPTRGQPQHF

d_gene: TRBD2
len: 13
abundance: NA
j_gene: TRBJ2-7
v_gene: TRBV27
CDR3nt: TGTGCCAGCCGCGGGAGCGTCTCCTACGAGCAGTACTTC
CDR3aa: CASRGSVSYEQYF

d_gene: TRBD1
len: 18
abundance: few
j_gene: TRBJ1-5
v_gene: TRBV7-8
CDR3nt: TGTGCCAGCAGCTTAAGGGACAGGGTAGGGCGGAGCGGCCAGCCCCAGCATTTT
CDR3aa: CASSLRDRVGRSGQPQHF

d_gene: TRBD1
len: 15
abundance: NA
j_gene: TRBJ2-2
v_gene: TRBV7-9
CDR3nt: TGTGCCAGCAGCTTAGGACAGGGTGACACCGGGGAGCTGTTTTTT
CDR3aa: CASSLGQGDTGELFF

d_gene: NA
len: 16
abundance: once
j_gene: TRBJ2-7
v_gene: TRBV28
CDR3nt: TGTGCCAGCAGGGGAATAGGGACTTTGAGGGCCTACGAGCAGTACTTC
CDR3aa: CASRGIGTLRAYEQYF

d_gene: TRBD1
len: 14
abundance: once
j_gene: TRBJ1-3
v_gene: TRBV29-1
CDR3nt: TGCAGCGTTGAACAGGGGGCGGTTGGAAACACCATATATTTT
CDR3aa: CSVEQGAVGNTIYF

d_gene: TRBD1
len: 19
abundance: NA
j_gene: TRBJ1-1
v_gene: TRBV15
CDR3nt: TGTGCCACCAGCAGAGCCCCGCCGGGACAGGGGAACGAGAACACTGAAGCTTTCTTT
CDR3aa: CATSRAPPGQGNENTEAFF

d_gene: NA
len: 16
abundance: NA
j_gene: TRBJ1-3
v_gene: TRBV3-1/TRBV3-2
CDR3nt: TGTGCCAGCAGCCAGGCATATTTTACCTCTGGAAACACCATATATTTT
CDR3aa: CASSQAYFTSGNTIYF

d_gene: NA
len: 13
abundance: NA
j_gene: TRBJ2-5
v_gene: TRBV12-3/TRBV12-4
CDR3nt: TGTGCCAGCACCTCAGGTGGGAGAGAGACCCAGTACTTC
CDR3aa: CASTSGGRETQYF

d_gene: NA
len: 14
abundance: NA
j_gene: TRBJ2-7
v_gene: TRBV19
CDR3nt: TGTGCCAGTAGTCAAACAGGGCAGGCTGACGAGCAGTACTTC
CDR3aa: CASSQTGQADEQYF

d_gene: NA
len: 14
abundance: few
j_gene: TRBJ2-7
v_gene: TRBV6-5
CDR3nt: TGTGCCAGCAGTTACAGGACACGGACCTACGAGCAGTACTTC
CDR3aa: CASSYRTRTYEQYF

d_gene: TRBD1
len: 14
abundance: NA
j_gene: TRBJ1-2
v_gene: TRBV15
CDR3nt: TGTGCCACCAGCAGCCCGACAGGGGGCACCGGCTACACCTTC
CDR3aa: CATSSPTGGTGYTF

d_gene: TRBD1
len: 14
abundance: NA
j_gene: TRBJ1-1
v_gene: TRBV6-5
CDR3nt: TGTGCCAGCAGAATGGGACAGTCGAACACTGAAGCTTTCTTT
CDR3aa: CASRMGQSNTEAFF

d_gene: TRBD2
len: 15
abundance: NA
j_gene: TRBJ2-2
v_gene: TRBV11-3
CDR3nt: TGTGCCAGCAGCTTAACGGGAGGCCCGGGCGGGGAGCTGTTTTTT
CDR3aa: CASSLTGGPGGELFF

d_gene: TRBD1
len: 14
abundance: NA
j_gene: TRBJ2-1
v_gene: TRBV29-1
CDR3nt: TGCAGCGGCAAGACAGGGGCCCTCTACAATGAGCAGTTCTTC
CDR3aa: CSGKTGALYNEQFF

d_gene: TRBD2
len: 13
abundance: NA
j_gene: TRBJ2-7
v_gene: TRBV29-1
CDR3nt: TGCAGCGTAACGACTAGCGCCGCCTACGAGCAGTACTTC
CDR3aa: CSVTTSAAYEQYF

d_gene: NA
len: 12
abundance: NA
j_gene: TRBJ2-2
v_gene: TRBV19
CDR3nt: TGTGCCAGTACCCCTAACCCCGGGGAGCTGTTTTTT
CDR3aa: CASTPNPGELFF

d_gene: NA
len: 14
abundance: NA
j_gene: TRBJ1-6
v_gene: TRBV6-6
CDR3nt: TGTGCCAGCAGTTACGGAGAGCTGAATTCACCCCTCCACTTT
CDR3aa: CASSYGELNSPLHF

d_gene: NA
len: 13
abundance: NA
j_gene: TRBJ1-2
v_gene: TRBV28
CDR3nt: TGTGCCAGCAGTTCACCCCCGGGGAATGGCTACACCTTC
CDR3aa: CASSSPPGNGYTF

d_gene: TRBD1
len: 15
abundance: NA
j_gene: TRBJ2-5
v_gene: TRBV5-1
CDR3nt: TGCGCCAGCAGCCAGAGAGACAGGGTCGCGGAGACCCAGTACTTC
CDR3aa: CASSQRDRVAETQYF

d_gene: TRBD1
len: 11
abundance: NA
j_gene: TRBJ2-6
v_gene: TRBV29-1
CDR3nt: TGCAGCGCTACGGGACAGGGGGTCCTGACTTTC
CDR3aa: CSATGQGVLTF

d_gene: NA
len: 13
abundance: NA
j_gene: TRBJ1-1
v_gene: TRBV19
CDR3nt: TGTGCCAGTAGTACTTATGGGGGGATTGAAGCTTTCTTT
CDR3aa: CASSTYGGIEAFF

d_gene: NA
len: 15
abundance: NA
j_gene: TRBJ1-2
v_gene: TRBV6-5
CDR3nt: TGTGCCAGCAGTCAGTCGGACAGCAAAAACTATGGCTACACCTTC
CDR3aa: CASSQSDSKNYGYTF

d_gene: TRBD1
len: 17
abundance: NA
j_gene: TRBJ2-6
v_gene: TRBV7-3
CDR3nt: TGTGCCAGCAGCTTACAGGGGGTAATGGCTGGGGCCAACGTCCTGACTTTC
CDR3aa: CASSLQGVMAGANVLTF

d_gene: NA
len: 16
abundance: NA
j_gene: TRBJ1-1
v_gene: TRBV28
CDR3nt: TGTGCCAGCAACTTGAGGGGGGGCCTCTTGAACACTGAAGCCTTCTTT
CDR3aa: CASNLRGGLLNTEAFF

d_gene: TRBD2
len: 15
abundance: NA
j_gene: TRBJ2-7
v_gene: TRBV7-2
CDR3nt: TGTGCCAGCAGCTTGTCTAGCGGGGGGGCCGACGAGCAGTACTTC
CDR3aa: CASSLSSGGADEQYF

d_gene: NA
len: 13
abundance: NA
j_gene: TRBJ2-1
v_gene: TRBV29-1
CDR3nt: TGCAGCGCCGAGGGGCAGGGGTACAATGAGCAGTTCTTC
CDR3aa: CSAEGQGYNEQFF

d_gene: TRBD1
len: 15
abundance: NA
j_gene: TRBJ2-1
v_gene: TRBV6-5
CDR3nt: TGTGCCAGCAGTCCCTGGACAGGGCCGAACAATGAGCAGTTCTTC
CDR3aa: CASSPWTGPNNEQFF

d_gene: NA
len: 15
abundance: once
j_gene: TRBJ1-2
v_gene: TRBV5-4
CDR3nt: TGTGCCAGCAGCTACACTTTGACAACTAACTATGGCTACACCTTC
CDR3aa: CASSYTLTTNYGYTF

d_gene: TRBD1
len: 15
abundance: NA
j_gene: TRBJ1-6
v_gene: TRBV9
CDR3nt: TGTGCCAGCAGCACCCAGACAGGGCGTGGGTCACCCCTCCACTTT
CDR3aa: CASSTQTGRGSPLHF

d_gene: NA
len: 16
abundance: NA
j_gene: TRBJ2-3
v_gene: TRBV5-1
CDR3nt: TGCGCCAGCAGCCCTGGAGGGGGCCTAAGGGGAGATACGCAGTATTTT
CDR3aa: CASSPGGGLRGDTQYF

d_gene: TRBD1
len: 15
abundance: NA
j_gene: TRBJ1-2
v_gene: TRBV2
CDR3nt: TGTGCCAGCAGGGAATGGGGACAGATTAACTATGGCTACACCTTC
CDR3aa: CASREWGQINYGYTF

d_gene: TRBD1
len: 15
abundance: NA
j_gene: TRBJ2-2
v_gene: TRBV19
CDR3nt: TGTGCCAGTAGTAGAGGACAGGGGCCGACCGGGGAGCTGTTTTTT
CDR3aa: CASSRGQGPTGELFF

d_gene: TRBD1
len: 13
abundance: NA
j_gene: TRBJ2-7
v_gene: TRBV9
CDR3nt: TGTGCCAGCAGCCCGGGACAGGGCTACGAGCAGTACTTC
CDR3aa: CASSPGQGYEQYF

d_gene: NA
len: 15
abundance: NA
j_gene: TRBJ1-3
v_gene: TRBV5-8
CDR3nt: TGTGCCAGCAGCTTGAGCTATCCCTCTGGAAACACCATATATTTT
CDR3aa: CASSLSYPSGNTIYF

d_gene: TRBD1
len: 18
abundance: NA
j_gene: TRBJ2-6
v_gene: TRBV6-1
CDR3nt: TGTGCCAGCAGTGAACCCGGACAGGATTATTTCGGGGCCAACGTCCTGACTTTC
CDR3aa: CASSEPGQDYFGANVLTF

d_gene: NA
len: 14
abundance: NA
j_gene: TRBJ1-6
v_gene: TRBV7-2
CDR3nt: TGTGCCAGCAGCTTGAGCTCCTATAATTCACCCCTCCACTTT
CDR3aa: CASSLSSYNSPLHF

d_gene: NA
len: 12
abundance: NA
j_gene: TRBJ1-2
v_gene: TRBV9
CDR3nt: TGTGCCAGCAGCCCTGCCAGCTATGGCTACACCTTC
CDR3aa: CASSPASYGYTF